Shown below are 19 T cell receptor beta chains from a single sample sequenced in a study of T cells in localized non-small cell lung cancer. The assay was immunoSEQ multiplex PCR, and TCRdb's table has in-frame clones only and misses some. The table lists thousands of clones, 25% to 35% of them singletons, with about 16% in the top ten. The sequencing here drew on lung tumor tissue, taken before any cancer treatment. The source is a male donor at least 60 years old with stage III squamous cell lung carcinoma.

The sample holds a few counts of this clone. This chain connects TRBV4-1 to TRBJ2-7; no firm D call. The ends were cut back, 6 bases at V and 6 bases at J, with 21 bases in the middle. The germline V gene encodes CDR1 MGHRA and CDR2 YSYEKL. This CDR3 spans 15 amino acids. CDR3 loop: CASSLLLETGVEQYF. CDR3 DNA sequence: TGCGCCAGCAGTCTTTTATTGGAGACCGGCGTCGAGCAGTACTTC.

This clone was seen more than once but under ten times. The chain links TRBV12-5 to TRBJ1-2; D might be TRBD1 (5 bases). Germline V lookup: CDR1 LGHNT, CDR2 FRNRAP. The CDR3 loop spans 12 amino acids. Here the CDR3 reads CASISGAYGYTF. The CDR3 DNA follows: TGTGCCAGCATAAGCGGGGCCTATGGCTACACCTTC. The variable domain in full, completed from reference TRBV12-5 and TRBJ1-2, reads DARVTQTPRHKVTEMGQEVTMRCQPILGHNTVFWYRQTMMQGLELLAYFRNRAPLDDSGMPKDRFSAEMPDATLATLKIQPSEPRDSAVYFCASISGAYGYTFGSGTRLTVV.

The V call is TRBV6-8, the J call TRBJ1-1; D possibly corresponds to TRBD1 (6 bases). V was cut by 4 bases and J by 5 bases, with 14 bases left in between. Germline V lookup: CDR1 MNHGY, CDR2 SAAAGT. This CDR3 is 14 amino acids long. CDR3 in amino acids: CASSSGRGLTEAFF. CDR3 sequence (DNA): TGTGCCAGCAGTTCTGGGAGGGGGTTGACTGAAGCTTTCTTT.

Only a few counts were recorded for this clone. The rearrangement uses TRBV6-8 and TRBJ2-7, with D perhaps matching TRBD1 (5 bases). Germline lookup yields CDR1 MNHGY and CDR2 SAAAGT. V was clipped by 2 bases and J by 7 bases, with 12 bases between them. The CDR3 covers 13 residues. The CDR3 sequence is CASSYRRVEEQYF. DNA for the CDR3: TGTGCCAGCAGTTACCGCAGGGTCGAAGAGCAGTACTTC.

Here the CDR3 reads CAWSRTFTGRNTIYF. The CDR3 coding sequence is TGTGCCTGGAGTCGTACTTTCACAGGCCGAAACACCATATATTTT. V is TRBV30 and J is TRBJ1-3; the D gene is possibly TRBD1 (5 bases). The CDR3 length is 15 residues. V gave up 2 bases and J gave up 5 bases, with 16 bases separating them. Germline CDR1 is GTSNPN and CDR2 is SVGIG (reference sequence). Variable domain in full (rest from reference TRBV30 and TRBJ1-3): SQTIHQWPATLVQPVGSPLSLECTVEGTSNPNLYWYRQAAGRGLQLLFYSVGIGQISSEVPQNLSASRPQDRQFILSSKKLLLSDSGFYLCAWSRTFTGRNTIYFGEGSWLTVV.

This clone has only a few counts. The DNA of the CDR3 is TGTGCCAGCAGCGCATGGGACGACACCGGGGAGCTGTTTTTT. Residues: CASSAWDDTGELFF. The rearrangement links TRBV11-3 to TRBJ2-2; tentatively, D is TRBD1 or TRBD2 (5 bases each). CDR3 length: 14 amino acids. Trimming cost V 5 bases and J 3 bases, with 10 bases left between them. Germline V gene sequence: CDR1 SGHNT, CDR2 YENEEA.

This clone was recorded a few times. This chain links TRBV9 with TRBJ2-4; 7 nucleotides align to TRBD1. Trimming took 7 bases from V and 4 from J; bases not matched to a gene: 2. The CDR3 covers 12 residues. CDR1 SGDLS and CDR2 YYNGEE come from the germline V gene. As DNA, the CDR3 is TGTGCCAGCGAGGGACAGAAAAACATTCAGTACTTC. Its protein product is CASEGQKNIQYF.

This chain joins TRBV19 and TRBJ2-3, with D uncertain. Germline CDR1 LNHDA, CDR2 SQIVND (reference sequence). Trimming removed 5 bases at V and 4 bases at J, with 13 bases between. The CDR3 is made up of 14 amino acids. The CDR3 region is CASSPGRFPDTQYF. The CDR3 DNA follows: TGTGCCAGTAGTCCAGGCAGGTTCCCAGATACGCAGTATTTT.

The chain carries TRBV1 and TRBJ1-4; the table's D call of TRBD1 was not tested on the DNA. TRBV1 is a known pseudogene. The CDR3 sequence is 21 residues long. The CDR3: CASSQGSAPGQEDGLNEKLFF. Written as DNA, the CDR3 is TGCGCCAGCAGCCAAGGTAGCGCCCCGGGACAGGAAGATGGATTAAATGAAAAACTGTTTTTT.

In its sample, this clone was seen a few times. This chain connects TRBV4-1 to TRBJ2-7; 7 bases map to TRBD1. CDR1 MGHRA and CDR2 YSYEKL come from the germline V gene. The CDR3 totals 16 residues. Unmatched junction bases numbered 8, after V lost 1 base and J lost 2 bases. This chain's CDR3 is CASSQVTGAPPYEQYF. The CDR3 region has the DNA TGCGCCAGCAGCCAAGTAACAGGGGCCCCCCCCTACGAGCAGTACTTC.

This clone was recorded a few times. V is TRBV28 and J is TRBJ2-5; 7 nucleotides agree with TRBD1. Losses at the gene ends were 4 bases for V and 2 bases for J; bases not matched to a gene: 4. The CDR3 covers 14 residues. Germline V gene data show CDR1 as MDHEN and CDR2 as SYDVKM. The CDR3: CASSSNRGQETQYF. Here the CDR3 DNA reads TGTGCCAGCAGTTCCAACAGGGGACAAGAGACCCAGTACTTC.

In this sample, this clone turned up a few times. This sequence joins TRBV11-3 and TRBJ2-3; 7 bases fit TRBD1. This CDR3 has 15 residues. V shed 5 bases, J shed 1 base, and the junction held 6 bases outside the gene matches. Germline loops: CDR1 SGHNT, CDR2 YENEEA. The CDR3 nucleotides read TGTGCCAGCAGCGGAAACAGGGGTGGCACAGATACGCAGTATTTT. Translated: CASSGNRGGTDTQYF. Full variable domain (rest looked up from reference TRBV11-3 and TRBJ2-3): EAGVVQSPRYKIIEKKQPVAFWCNPISGHNTLYWYLQNLGQGPELLIRYENEEAVDDSQLPKDRFSAERLKGVDSTLKIQPAELGDSAVYLCASSGNRGGTDTQYFGPGTRLTVL.

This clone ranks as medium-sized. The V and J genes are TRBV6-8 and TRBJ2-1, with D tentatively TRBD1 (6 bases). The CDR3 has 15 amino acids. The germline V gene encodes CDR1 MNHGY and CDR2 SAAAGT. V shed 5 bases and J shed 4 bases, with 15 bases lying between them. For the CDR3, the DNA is TGTGCCAGCAGTGACCACCGGACAGATTACAATGAGCAGTTCTTC. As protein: CASSDHRTDYNEQFF.

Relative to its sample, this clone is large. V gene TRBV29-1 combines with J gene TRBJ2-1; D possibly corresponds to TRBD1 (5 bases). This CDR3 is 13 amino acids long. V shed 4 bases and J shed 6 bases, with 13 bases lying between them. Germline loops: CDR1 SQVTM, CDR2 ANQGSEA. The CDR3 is CSVGGRVINEQFF. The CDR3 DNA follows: TGCAGCGTTGGGGGCAGGGTGATCAATGAGCAGTTCTTC.

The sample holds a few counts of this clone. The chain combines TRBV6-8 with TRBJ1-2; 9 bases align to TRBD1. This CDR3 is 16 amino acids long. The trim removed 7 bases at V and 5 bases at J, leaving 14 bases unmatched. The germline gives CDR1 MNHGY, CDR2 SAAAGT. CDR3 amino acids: CASNESRDRVGYGYTF. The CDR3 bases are TGTGCCAGCAATGAATCCCGGGACAGGGTGGGGTATGGCTACACCTTC.

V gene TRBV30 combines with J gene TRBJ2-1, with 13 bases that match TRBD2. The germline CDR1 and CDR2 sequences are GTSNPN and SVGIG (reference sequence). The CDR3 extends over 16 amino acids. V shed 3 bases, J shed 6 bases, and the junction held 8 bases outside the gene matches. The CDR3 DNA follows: TGTGCCTGGAGCTGGAAGGGACTAGCGGGAATCAATGAGCAGTTCTTC. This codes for CAWSWKGLAGINEQFF.

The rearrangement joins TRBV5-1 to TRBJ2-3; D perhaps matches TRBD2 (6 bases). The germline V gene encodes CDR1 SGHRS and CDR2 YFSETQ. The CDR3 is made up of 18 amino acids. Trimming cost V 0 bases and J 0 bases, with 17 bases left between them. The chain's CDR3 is CASSLGSRGGPSTDTQYF. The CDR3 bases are TGCGCCAGCAGCTTGGGTTCGCGGGGCGGACCTAGCACAGATACGCAGTATTTT. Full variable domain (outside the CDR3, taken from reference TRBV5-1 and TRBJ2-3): KAGVTQTPRYLIKTRGQQVTLSCSPISGHRSVSWYQQTPGQGLQFLFEYFSETQRNKGNFPGRFSGRQFSNSRSEMNVSTLELGDSALYLCASSLGSRGGPSTDTQYFGPGTRLTVL.

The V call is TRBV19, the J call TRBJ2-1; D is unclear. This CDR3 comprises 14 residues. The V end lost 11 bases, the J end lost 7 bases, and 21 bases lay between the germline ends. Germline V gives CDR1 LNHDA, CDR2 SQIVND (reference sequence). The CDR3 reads CASTTGAGWNEQFF. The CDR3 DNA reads TGTGCCTCCACCACCGGTGCAGGTTGGAATGAGCAGTTCTTC. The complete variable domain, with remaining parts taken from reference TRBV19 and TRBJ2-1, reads DGGITQSPKYLFRKEGQNVTLSCEQNLNHDAMYWYRQDPGQGLRLIYYSQIVNDFQKGDIAEGYSVSREKKESFPLTVTSAQKNPTAFYLCASTTGAGWNEQFFGPGTRLTVL.

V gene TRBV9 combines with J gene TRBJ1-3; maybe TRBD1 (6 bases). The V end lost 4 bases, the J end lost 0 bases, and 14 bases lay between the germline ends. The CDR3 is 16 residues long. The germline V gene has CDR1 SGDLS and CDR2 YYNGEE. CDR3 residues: CASSPRVGGSGNTIYF. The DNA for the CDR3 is TGTGCCAGCAGCCCCAGGGTAGGGGGCTCTGGAAACACCATATATTTT.